The 32 T cell receptor beta chains below come from one sample, sequenced in a study of blood T cell repertoires in COVID-19. Profiled with immunoSEQ multiplex PCR; TCRdb holds only in-frame clones, not every one. The sample holds fewer than 200,000 clones, 80% to 90% seen once. What was sequenced was peripheral blood. Every receptor here comes from a man younger than 30 who had recovered from COVID-19.

The V gene is TRBV5-6, the J gene TRBJ1-5; D may be TRBD1 (5 bases). This CDR3 comprises 16 residues. The V end lost 4 bases, the J end lost 5 bases, and 19 bases lay between the germline ends. Germline loops: CDR1 SGHDT, CDR2 YYEEEE. This CDR3 is CASSGWTRGVDQPQHF. CDR3 bases: TGTGCCAGCAGCGGGTGGACCCGGGGGGTGGATCAGCCCCAGCATTTT.

The chain joins TRBV9 to TRBJ2-1, with D perhaps matching TRBD2 (6 bases). Trimming took 5 bases from V and 5 from J, leaving 11 bases between them. Per germline, CDR1 SGDLS and CDR2 YYNGEE. The CDR3 extends over 13 amino acids. CDR3 nucleotides: TGTGCCAGCAGTAGCGGCCCAAACAATGAGCAGTTCTTC. As protein: CASSSGPNNEQFF.

This clone has just a few counts. The chain carries TRBV24-1 and TRBJ2-5, with no clear D. Trimming shortened V by 1 base and J by 4 bases, and 12 bases separated the two germline ends. The CDR3 has 15 residues. Germline V gene lookup returns CDR1 KGHDR and CDR2 SFDVKD. The CDR3 spells CATSDLTASIETQYF. The DNA for the CDR3 is TGTGCCACCAGTGATTTAACTGCCTCGATAGAGACCCAGTACTTC.

The chain couples TRBV5-6 to TRBJ2-1, with 14 bases aligning to TRBD2. After removal of 0 bases from V and 9 bases from J, the junction contained 5 bases not matched to a gene. Germline V gene sequence: CDR1 SGHDT, CDR2 YYEEEE. This CDR3 is built from 16 residues. The CDR3 DNA follows: TGTGCCAGCAGCTTGGGTGCGGGACTAGCGGGAGTTGAGCAGTTCTTC. Its protein product is CASSLGAGLAGVEQFF.

The V call is TRBV5-4, the J call TRBJ2-6, with no clear D. CDR1 is SGHNT, CDR2 YYREEE, per germline (reference sequence). V dropped 4 bases and J dropped 0 bases, with 14 bases sitting between them. The CDR3 is 17 amino acids. The CDR3 spells CASSPKERPSGANVLTF. The CDR3 nucleotides are TGTGCCAGCAGCCCCAAGGAGAGGCCCTCTGGGGCCAACGTCCTGACTTTC.

This clone came up once. The chain has TRBV6-5 and TRBJ2-3; D gene uncertain. CDR1 is MNHEY, CDR2 SVGAGI, per germline. The CDR3 totals 14 residues. V was trimmed by 7 bases and J by 4 bases, leaving 15 bases between them. CDR3 loop: CASKSSLEADTQYF. Written as DNA, the CDR3 is TGTGCCAGCAAATCGTCCTTAGAGGCAGATACGCAGTATTTT.

V is TRBV7-8 and J is TRBJ2-7, with TRBD1 identical over 9 bases. The CDR3 consists of 15 residues. J was trimmed by 3 bases and V by 2 bases; bases with no gene match: 5. Looked up from germline, CDR1 is SGHVS and CDR2 is FQNEAQ. The CDR3 region is CASSLRVGQGYEQYF. DNA of the CDR3: TGTGCCAGCAGCTTACGAGTGGGACAGGGCTACGAGCAGTACTTC.

This chain connects TRBV29-1 to TRBJ1-3; D is undetermined. With 1 base removed from V and 8 bases from J, the gap between germline ends came to 12 bases. CDR3 length equals 13 residues. Per germline, CDR1 SQVTM and CDR2 ANQGSEA. CDR3 in DNA: TGCAGCGTTGAAGTATCTAACCTGGACACCATATATTTT. It yields the protein CSVEVSNLDTIYF.

The gene calls are TRBV5-1 and TRBJ1-2, with a tentative D call TRBD1 (6 bases). The germline V gene encodes CDR1 SGHRS and CDR2 YFSETQ. Trimming took off 4 bases at V and 3 bases at J, with 10 bases between the two ends. CDR3 length: 13 residues. The CDR3 sequence is CASSLQGDYGYTF. The CDR3 bases are TGCGCCAGCAGCCTACAGGGTGACTATGGCTACACCTTC.

The J gene is TRBJ1-1, the V gene TRBV7-8, with D uncertain. The CDR3 loop spans 13 amino acids. The V and J ends lost 4 bases and 1 base respectively, with 7 bases between them. CDR1 SGHVS and CDR2 FQNEAQ come from the germline V gene. The CDR3 is CASSSQRNTEAFF. Here the CDR3 DNA reads TGTGCCAGCAGCTCACAGAGGAACACTGAAGCTTTCTTT.

The rearrangement uses TRBV9 and TRBJ1-1; D possibly corresponds to TRBD1 (6 bases). Deletions cut 3 bases from V and 1 base from J, with 13 bases between. The CDR3 runs 15 residues. CDR1 and CDR2 from the germline V gene are SGDLS and YYNGEE. CDR3 amino acids: CASSGSGTQNTEAFF. The CDR3 DNA is TGTGCCAGCAGCGGTTCCGGGACACAGAACACTGAAGCTTTCTTT.

The rearrangement uses TRBV19 and TRBJ1-5; weak D call: TRBD1 (5 bases). This CDR3 is built from 16 residues. V was trimmed by 5 bases and J by 3 bases, leaving 17 bases between them. Germline CDR1 and CDR2: LNHDA and SQIVND (reference sequence). CDR3 DNA sequence: TGTGCCAGTAGTCCTGGTGGAGGGGTCCTCAATCAGCCCCAGCATTTT. This encodes CASSPGGGVLNQPQHF.

The chain employs TRBV6-4 and TRBJ2-4; TRBD2 matches 8 bases. In germline, CDR1 is MRHNA, CDR2 SNTAGT. V shed 10 bases and J 3 bases; nucleotides not matched to a gene: 23. The CDR3 loop spans 19 amino acids. CDR3 loop: CAMSQREIPPRGVKNIQYF. DNA for the CDR3: TGTGCCATGTCTCAGCGGGAGATCCCACCAAGGGGGGTCAAAAACATTCAGTACTTC.

This chain joins TRBV7-2 and TRBJ2-7; D unclear. CDR3 length equals 15 residues. Trimming pared 0 bases from V and 2 bases from J, leaving 11 bases between. Germline V gene data show CDR1 as SGHTA and CDR2 as FQGNSA. The CDR3 sequence: CASSLAPEQTYEQYF. CDR3 sequence (DNA): TGTGCCAGCAGCTTAGCCCCTGAACAGACCTACGAGCAGTACTTC.

The V gene is TRBV6-5, the J gene TRBJ1-2; TRBD1 matches 9 bases. This CDR3 is 12 amino acids long. V shed 4 bases and J 7 bases; nucleotides not matched to a gene: 1. Germline CDR1 reads MNHEY; CDR2 reads SVGAGI. CDR3 loop: CASSSTGGGYTF. The DNA for the CDR3 is TGTGCCAGCAGTTCGACAGGGGGTGGCTACACCTTC.

This sequence joins TRBV30 and TRBJ2-1; the match to TRBD2 covers 7 bases. The CDR3 is made up of 14 amino acids. V dropped 4 bases and J dropped 5; count of bases not matched to a gene: 8. Per germline, CDR1 GTSNPN and CDR2 SVGIG (reference sequence). CDR3 loop: CAWNAGVTHNEQFF. DNA for the CDR3: TGTGCCTGGAACGCGGGAGTTACGCACAATGAGCAGTTCTTC.

V and J are TRBV6-2 or TRBV6-3 and TRBJ1-5; perhaps TRBD1 as D (6 bases). This CDR3 contains 16 residues. In germline, CDR1 is MNHEY, CDR2 SVGEGT. The ends were cut back, 0 bases at V and 6 bases at J, with 15 bases in the middle. The CDR3 protein is CASSYSGRGEGQPQHF. In DNA form, the CDR3 reads TGTGCCAGCAGTTACTCCGGCAGGGGAGAGGGTCAGCCCCAGCATTTT.

This chain joins TRBV3-1 (or the pseudogene TRBV3-2) and TRBJ2-1; the match to TRBD2 covers 13 bases. CDR3 length: 16 residues. J lost 3 bases, V lost 2 bases, and 1 base had no gene match. CDR1 is LGHDT and CDR2 is YNNKEL in the germline V gene (reference sequence). The CDR3: CASSQWTSGSYNEQFF. The CDR3 DNA is TGTGCCAGCAGCCAATGGACTAGCGGGAGCTACAATGAGCAGTTCTTC.

The chain links TRBV4-2 to TRBJ1-2; D uncertain. From germline, CDR1 is LGHNA and CDR2 YNFKEQ. V dropped 0 bases and J dropped 10 bases, with 9 bases sitting between them. The CDR3 runs to 12 residues. CDR3 sequence: CASSQDRGDYTF. CDR3 bases: TGTGCCAGCAGCCAAGATCGGGGAGACTACACCTTC.

The chain has TRBV27 and TRBJ1-1; D is possibly TRBD1 (5 bases). Germline V lookup: CDR1 MNHEY, CDR2 SMNVEV (reference sequence). The V end lost 8 bases, the J end lost 8 bases, and 15 bases lay between the germline ends. The CDR3 is made up of 12 amino acids. The chain's CDR3 is CASGYSTGEAFF. The CDR3 DNA sequence: TGTGCCAGCGGATATTCTACAGGAGAAGCTTTCTTT.

The V gene is TRBV29-1, the J gene TRBJ2-5; D not resolved. With 6 bases removed from V and 4 bases from J, the gap between germline ends came to 12 bases. The CDR3 covers 12 residues. Germline-derived CDR1 and CDR2 are SQVTM and ANQGSEA. CDR3 protein: CSVVTAAETQYF. Written as DNA, the CDR3 is TGCAGCGTGGTTACGGCGGCAGAGACCCAGTACTTC.

CDR3 nucleotide sequence: TGTGCCAGTAGTATCGAGGGACTAGCGGCCTCCTTGCGGGCCTACAATGAGCAGTTCTTC. Translating it yields CASSIEGLAASLRAYNEQFF. This chain joins TRBV19 and TRBJ2-1; 11 positions match TRBD2. After removal of 3 bases from V and 2 bases from J, the junction contained 15 bases not matched to a gene. CDR3 length: 20 residues. Germline V gives CDR1 LNHDA, CDR2 SQIVND (reference sequence).

This clone was observed once. V gene TRBV7-6 combines with J gene TRBJ2-7, with 10 bases lining up with TRBD2. The CDR3 sequence is 15 residues long. CDR1 SGHVS and CDR2 FNYEAQ come from the germline V gene. The V gene end was trimmed by 2 bases and the J gene end by 3 bases; junction bases not matched to a gene: 4. DNA of the CDR3: TGTGCCAGCAGCTTACTAGCGGGAGTTGACTACGAGCAGTACTTC. Its translation: CASSLLAGVDYEQYF.

The chain is built from TRBV7-2 and TRBJ2-2; no reliable D call. Germline CDR1 SGHTA, CDR2 FQGNSA. The CDR3 contains 13 residues. The ends were cut back, 3 bases at V and 4 bases at J, with 6 bases in the middle. The CDR3 protein is CASSLYSTGELFF. CDR3 in DNA: TGTGCCAGCAGCTTGTACAGCACCGGGGAGCTGTTTTTT.

This chain uses TRBV3-1 (or the pseudogene TRBV3-2) with TRBJ1-3; D is unresolved. CDR1 is LGHDT, CDR2 YNNKEL, per germline (reference sequence). The length of the CDR3 is 14 residues. Between the trimmed V and J ends, which lost 3 bases and 2 bases, there was a span of 8 bases. The CDR3 DNA sequence: TGTGCCAGCAGCCAGCACAGTGCTGGAAACACCATATATTTT. This gives the protein CASSQHSAGNTIYF.

The chain joins TRBV3-1 (or the pseudogene TRBV3-2) to TRBJ2-1, with TRBD2 identical over 9 bases. CDR3 length: 18 residues. Germline CDR1 LGHDT, CDR2 YNNKEL (reference sequence). J was trimmed by 4 bases and V by 1 base; bases with no gene match: 11. CDR3 DNA sequence: TGTGCCAGCAGCCAAGGAAACCCACTAGCGGGTCCGTACAATGAGCAGTTCTTC. Amino acids: CASSQGNPLAGPYNEQFF.

V gene TRBV5-1 combines with J gene TRBJ2-2; TRBD1 matches 9 bases. This CDR3 has 16 amino acids. V dropped 4 bases and J dropped 3; count of bases not matched to a gene: 7. The germline gives CDR1 SGHRS, CDR2 YFSETQ. CDR3 loop: CASSPRTGVDTGELFF. Here the CDR3 DNA reads TGCGCCAGCAGCCCCCGGACAGGGGTAGACACCGGGGAGCTGTTTTTT.

This rearrangement joins TRBV5-4 to TRBJ1-3; D is ambiguous. V was pared by 0 bases and J by 0 bases, with 7 bases between. The CDR3 runs 15 residues. CDR1 and CDR2 (germline): SGHNT, YYREEE (reference sequence). The CDR3 here is CASSLGGGSGNTIYF. Written as DNA, the CDR3 is TGTGCCAGCAGCTTGGGGGGAGGCTCTGGAAACACCATATATTTT.

The V call is TRBV5-5, the J call TRBJ2-3; maybe TRBD1 (6 bases). The V end lost 3 bases, the J end lost 2 bases, and 13 bases lay between the germline ends. Germline-derived CDR1 and CDR2 are SGHKS and YYEKEE (reference sequence). This CDR3 region has 15 residues. CDR3 nucleotide sequence: TGTGCCAGCAGCTCCTTTGGGGGCCCCACAGATACGCAGTATTTT. Translated, it gives CASSSFGGPTDTQYF.

The V call is TRBV29-1, the J call TRBJ1-1, with D unresolved. CDR3 size: 14 residues. With 7 bases removed from V and 0 bases from J, the gap between germline ends came to 15 bases. Germline V gives CDR1 SQVTM, CDR2 ANQGSEA. The DNA of the CDR3 is TGCAGCGCCTCGACACAGCCCATGAACACTGAAGCTTTCTTT. This gives the protein CSASTQPMNTEAFF.

The rearrangement joins TRBV28 to TRBJ1-2; D gene ambiguous. Per the germline V gene, CDR1 is MDHEN and CDR2 is SYDVKM. V lost 7 bases and J lost 7, with 13 bases in between. The CDR3 sequence is 12 residues long. CDR3 DNA sequence: TGTGCCAGCACCGATGAGAGGCGTGGCTACACCTTC. It codes for CASTDERRGYTF.

The chain couples TRBV5-6 to TRBJ2-7; D might be TRBD2 (5 bases). This CDR3 region has 14 residues. Trimming shortened V by 4 bases and J by 3 bases, and 14 bases separated the two germline ends. Germline values: CDR1 SGHDT, CDR2 YYEEEE. The CDR3 coding sequence is TGTGCCAGCAGCGCTGGGGAGTATAACTACGAGCAGTACTTC. It yields the protein CASSAGEYNYEQYF. Variable domain in full (rest from reference TRBV5-6 and TRBJ2-7): DAGVTQSPTHLIKTRGQQVTLRCSPKSGHDTVSWYQQALGQGPQFIFQYYEEEERQRGNFPDRFSGHQFPNYSSELNVNALLLGDSALYLCASSAGEYNYEQYFGPGTRLTVT.